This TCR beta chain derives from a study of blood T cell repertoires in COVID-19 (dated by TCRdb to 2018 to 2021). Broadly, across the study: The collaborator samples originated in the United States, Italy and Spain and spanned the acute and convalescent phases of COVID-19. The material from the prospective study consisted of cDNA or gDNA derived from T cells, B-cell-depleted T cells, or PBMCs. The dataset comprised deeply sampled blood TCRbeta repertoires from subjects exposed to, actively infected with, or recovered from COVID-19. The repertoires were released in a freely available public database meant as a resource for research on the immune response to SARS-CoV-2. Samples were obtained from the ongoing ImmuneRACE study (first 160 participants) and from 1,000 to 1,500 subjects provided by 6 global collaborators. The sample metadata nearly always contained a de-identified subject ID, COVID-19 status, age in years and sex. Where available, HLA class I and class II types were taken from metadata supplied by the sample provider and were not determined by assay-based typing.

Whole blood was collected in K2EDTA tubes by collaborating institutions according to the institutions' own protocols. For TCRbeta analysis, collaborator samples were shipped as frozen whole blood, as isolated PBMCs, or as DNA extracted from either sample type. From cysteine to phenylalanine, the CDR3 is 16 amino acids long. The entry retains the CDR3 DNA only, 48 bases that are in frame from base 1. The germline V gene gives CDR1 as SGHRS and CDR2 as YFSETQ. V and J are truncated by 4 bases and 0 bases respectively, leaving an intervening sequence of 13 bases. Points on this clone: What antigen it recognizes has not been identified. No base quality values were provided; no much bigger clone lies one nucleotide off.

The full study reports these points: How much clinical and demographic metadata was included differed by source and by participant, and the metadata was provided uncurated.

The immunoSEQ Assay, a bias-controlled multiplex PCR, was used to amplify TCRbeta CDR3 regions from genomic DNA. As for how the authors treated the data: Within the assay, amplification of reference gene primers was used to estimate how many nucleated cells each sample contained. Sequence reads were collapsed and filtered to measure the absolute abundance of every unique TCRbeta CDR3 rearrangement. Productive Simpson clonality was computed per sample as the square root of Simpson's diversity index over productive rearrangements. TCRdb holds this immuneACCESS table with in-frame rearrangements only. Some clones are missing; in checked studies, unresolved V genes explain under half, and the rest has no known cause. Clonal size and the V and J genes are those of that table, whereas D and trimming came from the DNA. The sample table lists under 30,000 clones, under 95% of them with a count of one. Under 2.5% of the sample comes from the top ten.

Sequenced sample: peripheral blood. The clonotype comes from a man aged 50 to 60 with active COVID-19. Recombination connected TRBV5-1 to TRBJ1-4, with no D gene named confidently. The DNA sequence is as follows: TGCGCCAGCAGCCCCGAGGGCGCAGCAACTAATGAAAAACTGTTTTTT. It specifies CASSPEGAATNEKLFF.